This TCR beta chain was identified in a study of T-cell reconstitution after alpha-beta-depleted transplantation in children. This clonotype was found a few times. Its antigen is undetermined. Preparation of the TCRbeta library involved a method that used unique molecular identifiers. TCRdb reanalysed the PCR reads using MiXCR and keeps one entry per CDR3 protein. This table holds about a million distinct CDR3 sequences, roughly 29% found once. The CDR3 loop spans 15 amino acids. The germline V gene encodes CDR1 MGHRA and CDR2 YSYEKL. Unmatched junction bases numbered 8, after V lost 4 bases and J lost 3 bases. Study-wide results and limits: Newly generated T cells supplied most T-cell counts and diversity one year post-transplant.

The material sequenced was PBMCs, mostly from graft donor cells, taken 360 days after TCRalphabeta/CD19-depleted stem cell transplant. The TCR sequence derives from a boy under three years old who had a stem cell transplant for SCID, so the T cells may come from the graft donor. The rearrangement uses TRBV4-1 and TRBJ1-1, with 7 positions matching TRBD1. This CDR3 is CASSRRQGDDTEAFF. The CDR3 region has the DNA TGCGCCAGCAGCCGGAGACAGGGCGACGACACTGAAGCTTTCTTT.